This TCR beta chain comes out of a study of CD8+ T cells in alopecia areata. Study conclusions and caveats: The study also sequences resident alphabeta T cells of normal skin in scalp samples. Links between baseline CD8+ expansion and response need larger treated cohorts.

RNA was isolated and reverse transcribed to cDNA, the sequencing template. Only in-frame clones appear in the TCRdb table, and some are missing; sequencing was by immunoSEQ multiplex PCR. Of more than 90,000 clones listed, about 61% are singletons. Treatment denoted: oral pan-JAK inhibitor, 5-10 mg twice daily. Lesional scalp tissue (obtained by punch biopsy) and peripheral blood were collected from alopecia areata patients. Points on this clone: Its antigen is currently unknown.

Germline CDR1 is MNHEY and CDR2 is SMNVEV (reference sequence). Trimming took off 3 bases at V and 4 bases at J, with 18 bases between the two ends. This CDR3 is 16 amino acids long. This rearrangement joins TRBV27 to TRBJ2-5; D is possibly TRBD1 or TRBD2 (6 bases each). The receptor was derived from a human donor with alopecia areata. The sample in question was CD8+ T cells sorted from blood, obtained at week 4, from a patient treated with tofacitinib. CDR3 sequence (DNA): TGTGCCAGCAGTTTTTCGTCCGGGGGCGCAGGAGAGACCCAGTACTTC. Protein: CASSFSSGGAGETQYF.